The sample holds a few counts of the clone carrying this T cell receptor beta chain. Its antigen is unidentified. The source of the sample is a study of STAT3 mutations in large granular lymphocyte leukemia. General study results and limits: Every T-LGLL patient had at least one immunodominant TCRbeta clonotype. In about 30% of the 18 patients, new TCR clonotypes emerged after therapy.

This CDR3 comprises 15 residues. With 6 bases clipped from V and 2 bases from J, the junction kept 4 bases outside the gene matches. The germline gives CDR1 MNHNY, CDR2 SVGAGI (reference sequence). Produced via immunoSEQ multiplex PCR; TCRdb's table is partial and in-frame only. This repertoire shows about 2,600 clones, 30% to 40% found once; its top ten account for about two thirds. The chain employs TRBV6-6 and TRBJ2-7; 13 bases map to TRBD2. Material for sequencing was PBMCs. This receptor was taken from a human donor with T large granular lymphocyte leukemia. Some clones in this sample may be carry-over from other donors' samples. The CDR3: CASSSGLAGTYEQYF. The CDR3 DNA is TGTGCCAGCAGCTCGGGACTAGCGGGGACCTACGAGCAGTACTTC.